Below, 8 T cell receptor beta chains from the same sample are listed, as sequenced in a study of blood T cell repertoires in COVID-19. Libraries were prepared by immunoSEQ multiplex PCR; TCRdb keeps only in-frame clonotypes and omits some of them. The table lists 45,000 to 60,000 clones, approximately 86% of them singletons. The sequenced material came from peripheral blood. The receptors come from a man aged 55 to 69 with active or convalescent COVID-19.

This clone was detected once. This chain connects TRBV3-1 (or the pseudogene TRBV3-2) to TRBJ2-2, with 11 bases matching TRBD2. After removal of 1 base from V and 2 bases from J, the junction contained 3 bases not matched to a gene. CDR1 LGHDT and CDR2 YNNKEL come from the germline V gene (reference sequence). The CDR3 spans 17 residues. The CDR3 reads CASSQVGTSGNTGELFF. The CDR3 bases are TGTGCCAGCAGCCAAGTTGGGACTAGCGGAAACACCGGGGAGCTGTTTTTT.

DNA for the CDR3: TGTGCCAGCAGCTTAGGGCCGGGAACGGATGGCTACACCTTC. Amino acids: CASSLGPGTDGYTF. The chain employs TRBV7-9 and TRBJ1-2, with no clear D. CDR1 is SEHNR and CDR2 is FQNEAQ in the germline V gene (reference sequence). V gave up 1 base and J gave up 6 bases, with 12 bases separating them. This CDR3 contains 14 residues.

V usage is TRBV29-1 and J usage is TRBJ1-2; 10 nucleotides match TRBD1. This CDR3 is built from 13 residues. The ends lost 3 bases at V and 7 bases at J; junction bases unmatched: 5. Germline V gene data show CDR1 as SQVTM and CDR2 as ANQGSEA. Written as DNA, the CDR3 is TGCAGCGTTGACCTGGGACAGGGGATTGGCTACACCTTC. Its protein is CSVDLGQGIGYTF.

The chain is built from TRBV19 and TRBJ2-7, with D maybe TRBD1 (6 bases). The V gene lost 5 bases and the J gene lost 3 bases, with 17 bases spanning the gap. This CDR3 contains 15 residues. Germline loops: CDR1 LNHDA, CDR2 SQIVND (reference sequence). The CDR3 sequence: CASSEQGRDNYEQYF. The CDR3 DNA follows: TGTGCCAGTAGTGAACAGGGAAGGGATAACTACGAGCAGTACTTC.

The rearrangement links TRBV10-3 to TRBJ2-7; D is possibly TRBD1 (5 bases). The V end was cut by 6 bases, the J end by 6 bases, with 12 bases between. CDR3 length: 12 residues. The germline V gene has CDR1 ENHRY and CDR2 SYGVKD. CDR3 coding DNA: TGTGCCATCAGGGAGACCCAGGGCGAGCAGTACTTC. It encodes CAIRETQGEQYF.

The chain joins TRBV5-1 to TRBJ2-5; weak D call: TRBD2 (7 bases). The CDR3 is made up of 15 amino acids. V gave up 4 bases and J gave up 2 bases, with 15 bases separating them. Per germline, CDR1 SGHRS and CDR2 YFSETQ. CDR3 sequence (DNA): TGCGCCAGCAGCGGAACCGCGGGGGCTCAAGAGACCCAGTACTTC. Residues: CASSGTAGAQETQYF.

This chain uses TRBV6-1 with TRBJ2-3; 12 bases are a match to TRBD2. Germline values: CDR1 MNHNS, CDR2 SASEGT. The junction had 5 bases not matched to a gene; V was cut back by 2 bases and J by 5 bases. The CDR3 is made up of 16 amino acids. The CDR3 region has the DNA TGTGCCAGCAGTGAACAACTAGCGGGGGGTATAGATACGCAGTATTTT. Its translation: CASSEQLAGGIDTQYF.

The chain has TRBV19 and TRBJ1-3, with D hard to call. The CDR3 sequence is 16 residues long. Germline assignment: CDR1 LNHDA and CDR2 SQIVND (reference sequence). The V and J ends lost 5 bases and 0 bases respectively, with 14 bases between them. The CDR3 nucleotides are TGTGCCAGTAGTCACCGGGCCCGGGGCTCTGGAAACACCATATATTTT. Amino acid sequence: CASSHRARGSGNTIYF.